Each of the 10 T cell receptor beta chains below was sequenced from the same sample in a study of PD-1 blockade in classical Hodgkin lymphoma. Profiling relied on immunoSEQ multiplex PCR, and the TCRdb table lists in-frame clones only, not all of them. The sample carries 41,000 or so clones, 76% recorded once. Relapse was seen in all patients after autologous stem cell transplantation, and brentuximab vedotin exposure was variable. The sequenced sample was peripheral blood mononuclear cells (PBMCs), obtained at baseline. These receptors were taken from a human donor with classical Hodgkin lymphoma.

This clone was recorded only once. The CDR3 sequence is CASSERLGPTEAFF. The CDR3 DNA sequence: TGTGCCAGCAGTGAAAGGTTGGGCCCGACTGAAGCTTTCTTT. The chain links TRBV6-1 to TRBJ1-1; D is unresolved. Trimming cost V 2 bases and J 5 bases, with 12 bases left between them. The CDR3 has 14 residues. Per germline, CDR1 MNHNS and CDR2 SASEGT.

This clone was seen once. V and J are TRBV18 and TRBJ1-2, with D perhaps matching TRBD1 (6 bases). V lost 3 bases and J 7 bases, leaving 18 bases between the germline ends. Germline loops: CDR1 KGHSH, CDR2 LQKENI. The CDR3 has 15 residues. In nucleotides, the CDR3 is TGTGCCAGCTCACCCGGTGCCCTCCAAGGGGGTGGCTACACCTTC. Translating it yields CASSPGALQGGGYTF. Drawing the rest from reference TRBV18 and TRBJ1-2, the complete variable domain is NAGVMQNPRHLVRRRGQEARLRCSPMKGHSHVYWYRQLPEEGLKFMVYLQKENIIDESGMPKERFSAEFPKEGPSILRIQQVVRGDSAAYFCASSPGALQGGGYTFGSGTRLTVV.

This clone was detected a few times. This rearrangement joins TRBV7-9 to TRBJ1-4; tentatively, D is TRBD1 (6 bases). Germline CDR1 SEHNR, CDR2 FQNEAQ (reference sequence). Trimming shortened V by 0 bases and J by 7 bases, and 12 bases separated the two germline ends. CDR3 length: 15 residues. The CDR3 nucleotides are TGTGCCAGCAGCTTAGCGTGGGGGGCGCTTGAAAAACTGTTTTTT. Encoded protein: CASSLAWGALEKLFF.

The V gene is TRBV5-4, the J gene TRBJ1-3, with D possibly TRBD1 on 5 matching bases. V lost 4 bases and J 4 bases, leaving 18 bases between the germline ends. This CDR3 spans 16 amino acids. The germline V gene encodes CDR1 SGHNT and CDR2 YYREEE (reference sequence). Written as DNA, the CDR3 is TGTGCCAGCAGCCATCCCGGGACGCTAGCGGGAAACACCATATATTTT. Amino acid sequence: CASSHPGTLAGNTIYF.

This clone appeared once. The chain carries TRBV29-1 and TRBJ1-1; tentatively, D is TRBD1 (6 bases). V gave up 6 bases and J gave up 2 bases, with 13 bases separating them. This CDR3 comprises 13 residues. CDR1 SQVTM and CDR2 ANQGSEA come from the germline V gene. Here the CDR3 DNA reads TGCAGCGTGAGATTACAGGGTAACACTGAAGCTTTCTTT. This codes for CSVRLQGNTEAFF.

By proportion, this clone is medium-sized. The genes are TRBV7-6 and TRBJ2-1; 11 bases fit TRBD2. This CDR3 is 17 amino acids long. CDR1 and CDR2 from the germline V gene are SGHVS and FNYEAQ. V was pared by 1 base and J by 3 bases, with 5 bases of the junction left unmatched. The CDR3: CASSLDVGTSGYNEQFF. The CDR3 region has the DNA TGTGCCAGCAGCTTAGACGTCGGGACTAGCGGCTACAATGAGCAGTTCTTC.

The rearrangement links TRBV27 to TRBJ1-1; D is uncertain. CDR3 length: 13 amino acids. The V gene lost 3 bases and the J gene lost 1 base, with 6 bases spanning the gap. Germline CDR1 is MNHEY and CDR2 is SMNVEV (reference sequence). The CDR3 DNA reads TGTGCCAGCAGTTTTACGGGGAACACTGAAGCTTTCTTT. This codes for CASSFTGNTEAFF.

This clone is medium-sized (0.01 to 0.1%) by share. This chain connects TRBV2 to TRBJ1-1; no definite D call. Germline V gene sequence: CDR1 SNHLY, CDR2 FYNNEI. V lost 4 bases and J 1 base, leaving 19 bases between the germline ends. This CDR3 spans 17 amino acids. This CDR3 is CASSGVGQLTTNTEAFF. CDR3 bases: TGTGCCAGCAGTGGGGTCGGCCAGCTAACCACGAACACTGAAGCTTTCTTT.

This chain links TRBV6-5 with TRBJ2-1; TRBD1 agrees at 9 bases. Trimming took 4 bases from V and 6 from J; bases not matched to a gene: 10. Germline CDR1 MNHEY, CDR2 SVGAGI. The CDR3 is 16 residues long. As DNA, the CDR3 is TGTGCCAGCAGTTCCTTACCGGGACAGGGTAGCAATGAGCAGTTCTTC. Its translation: CASSSLPGQGSNEQFF.

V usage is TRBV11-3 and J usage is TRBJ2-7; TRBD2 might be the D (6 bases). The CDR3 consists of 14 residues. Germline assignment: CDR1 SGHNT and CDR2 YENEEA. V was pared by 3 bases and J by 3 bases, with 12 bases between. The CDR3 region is CASSFGGVGYEQYF. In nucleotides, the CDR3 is TGTGCCAGCAGCTTCGGGGGAGTGGGCTACGAGCAGTACTTC.